The 21 T cell receptor beta chains presented below share a single source sample, sequenced in a study of shared clonotypes between healthy human individuals. The protocol was immunoSEQ multiplex PCR, while the TCRdb copy is restricted to in-frame clones and leaves out a portion. The sample consists of 1,500,000 or so clones, roughly 96% of them appearing once. The specimen was naive CD4+ T cells sorted from blood. This sample's subset: CD45RA+ positively selected. These receptors were taken from a man aged 30 to 39 in good health.

The V and J genes are TRBV14 and TRBJ1-1; D uncertain. The length of the CDR3 is 16 residues. V dropped 0 bases and J dropped 0 bases, with 11 bases sitting between them. Germline CDR1 reads SGHDN; CDR2 reads FVKESK. CDR3 amino acids: CASSQDWGAVNTEAFF. In DNA form, the CDR3 reads TGTGCCAGCAGCCAAGATTGGGGAGCCGTGAACACTGAAGCTTTCTTT.

The chain joins TRBV6-1 to TRBJ2-7, with TRBD2 identical over 10 bases. Germline lookup yields CDR1 MNHNS and CDR2 SASEGT. The CDR3 has 14 residues. The V segment lost 6 bases and the J segment 2 bases; nucleotides outside the gene matches: 4. The CDR3 loop reads CASSRTSGTYEQYF. The CDR3, as DNA: TGTGCCAGCAGCCGGACTAGCGGAACCTACGAGCAGTACTTC.

This clone is a singleton in its sample. This chain joins TRBV30 and TRBJ2-1; maybe TRBD2 (6 bases). The CDR3 covers 14 residues. Looked up from germline, CDR1 is GTSNPN and CDR2 is SVGIG (reference sequence). V was cut by 0 bases and J by 5 bases, with 11 bases left in between. The CDR3, as DNA: TGTGCCTGGAGTGTTAGCGGTTACGACAATGAGCAGTTCTTC. Its protein is CAWSVSGYDNEQFF.

V and J are TRBV14 and TRBJ1-5; no firm D call. Per the germline V gene, CDR1 is SGHDN and CDR2 is FVKESK. There are 14 residues in the CDR3. Trimming removed 3 bases from V and 4 bases from J, with 10 bases in between. CDR3 protein: CASSHIGQNQPQHF. CDR3 coding DNA: TGTGCCAGCAGCCATATCGGGCAGAATCAGCCCCAGCATTTT.

This clone is a singleton in its sample. The V and J genes are TRBV18 and TRBJ1-5; D is possibly TRBD1 (6 bases). There are 15 residues in the CDR3. Germline lookup yields CDR1 KGHSH and CDR2 LQKENI. V gave up 6 bases and J gave up 7 bases, with 19 bases separating them. The CDR3 sequence is CASSITGGQLQPQHF. CDR3 DNA sequence: TGTGCCAGCTCGATTACGGGGGGACAACTCCAGCCCCAGCATTTT.

J is TRBJ1-5 and V is TRBV28; possible D gene TRBD1, 5 bases. The CDR3 totals 16 residues. With 8 bases removed from V and 2 bases from J, the gap between germline ends came to 19 bases. In germline, CDR1 is MDHEN, CDR2 SYDVKM. The CDR3 here is CASSPYLGGGNQPQHF. CDR3 coding DNA: TGTGCCAGCTCCCCTTATCTGGGGGGTGGCAATCAGCCCCAGCATTTT.

V usage is TRBV28 and J usage is TRBJ1-5, with D possibly being TRBD1 (5 bases). The V gene's germline CDR1 is MDHEN and CDR2 SYDVKM. The CDR3 has 17 residues. Trimming removed 3 bases from V and 2 bases from J, with 17 bases in between. DNA of the CDR3: TGTGCCAGCAGTTTGGGACCGATCGGGTTGGGCAATCAGCCCCAGCATTTT. Protein product: CASSLGPIGLGNQPQHF.

The V and J genes are TRBV9 and TRBJ1-2; no firm D call. Deletions cut 0 bases from V and 1 base from J, with 10 bases between. Germline CDR1 is SGDLS and CDR2 is YYNGEE. The CDR3 runs to 15 residues. In nucleotides, the CDR3 is TGTGCCAGCAGCGTAGCTATGGGGAGTAACTATGGCTACACCTTC. It codes for CASSVAMGSNYGYTF.

The V gene is TRBV9, the J gene TRBJ2-3; TRBD2 is a possible D gene (5 bases). This CDR3 contains 15 residues. Trimming cost V 0 bases and J 4 bases, with 12 bases left between them. Germline lookup yields CDR1 SGDLS and CDR2 YYNGEE. DNA for the CDR3: TGTGCCAGCAGCGTAGAGGGAGCACAAGCAGATACGCAGTATTTT. It codes for CASSVEGAQADTQYF.

This sequence joins TRBV5-5 and TRBJ2-7, with 8 bases aligning to TRBD1. Germline V gene lookup returns CDR1 SGHKS and CDR2 YYEKEE (reference sequence). This CDR3 contains 14 residues. J was trimmed by 5 bases and V by 5 bases; bases with no gene match: 9. The CDR3 spells CASSWTGSRNEQYF. In DNA form, the CDR3 reads TGTGCCAGCAGTTGGACAGGGAGTCGCAACGAGCAGTACTTC.

Comment on this clone: In the same sample, other DNA sequences code for this CDR3. The rearrangement uses TRBV11-3 and TRBJ2-5; D unclear. Germline assignment: CDR1 SGHNT and CDR2 YENEEA. V was cut by 0 bases and J by 4 bases, with 6 bases left in between. The CDR3 length is 13 residues. The CDR3 DNA sequence: TGTGCCAGCAGCTTAGAAGCAGGAGAGACCCAGTACTTC. Protein sequence: CASSLEAGETQYF.

The chain has TRBV10-1 and TRBJ2-1; 10 bases align to TRBD2. J lost 2 bases, V lost 3 bases, and 1 base had no gene match. Germline V CDR1 and CDR2: WNHNN, SYGVQD (reference sequence). The CDR3 is 15 amino acids. CDR3 region: CASSDSGRPYNEQFF. The CDR3 DNA reads as TGCGCCAGCAGTGATAGCGGGAGGCCCTACAATGAGCAGTTCTTC.

The chain uses TRBV7-6 and TRBJ2-7, with D possibly being TRBD2 (6 bases). Trimming cost V 0 bases and J 1 base, with 10 bases left between them. The V gene's germline CDR1 is SGHVS and CDR2 FNYEAQ. CDR3 length: 15 residues. The CDR3 is CASSLAASVSYEQYF. Here the CDR3 DNA reads TGTGCCAGCAGCTTAGCGGCTAGCGTTTCCTACGAGCAGTACTTC.

The CDR3 nucleotides are TGTGCTAGGAACGCCGGGACAGGGGCTGGGGATACGCAGTATTTT. Translating it yields CARNAGTGAGDTQYF. The chain employs TRBV7-7 and TRBJ2-3; TRBD1 agrees at 10 bases. Germline assignment: CDR1 SSHAT and CDR2 FNYEAQ (reference sequence). The CDR3 spans 15 residues.

The chain links TRBV7-8 to TRBJ2-7; 12 nucleotides align to TRBD2. Trimming removed 5 bases from V and 4 bases from J; junction bases left unmatched: 9. The CDR3 is 16 residues long. Germline CDR1 SGHVS, CDR2 FQNEAQ. The CDR3 sequence: CASSPLAGGLLYEQYF. The CDR3 DNA follows: TGTGCCAGCAGCCCCCTAGCGGGAGGGCTTCTATACGAGCAGTACTTC.

This chain joins TRBV19 and TRBJ2-2, with 7 bases matching TRBD2. Germline V gene data show CDR1 as LNHDA and CDR2 as SQIVND (reference sequence). The ends lost 7 bases at V and 7 bases at J; junction bases unmatched: 6. The CDR3 covers 13 residues. The CDR3 nucleotides read TGTGCCAGTAACCCTAGCGGCTTCGGGGAGCTGTTTTTT. Translating gives CASNPSGFGELFF.

For the CDR3, the DNA is TGTGCCAGCAGTGACGGGCAGGGGGCCACAGATACGCAGTATTTT. This translates into CASSDGQGATDTQYF. The genes are TRBV6-4 and TRBJ2-3; 8 nucleotides match TRBD1. There are 15 residues in the CDR3. V dropped 2 bases and J dropped 2; count of bases not matched to a gene: 3. Germline-derived CDR1 and CDR2 are MRHNA and SNTAGT.

As to this clone: Other DNA sequences in the same sample also yield this CDR3. The chain uses TRBV10-3 and TRBJ2-1; D ambiguous. The CDR3 has 11 amino acids. V dropped 6 bases and J dropped 7 bases, with 7 bases sitting between them. Looked up from germline, CDR1 is ENHRY and CDR2 is SYGVKD. CDR3 sequence reads: CAISGLNEQFF. CDR3 nucleotides: TGTGCCATCAGCGGCTTGAATGAGCAGTTCTTC.

The rearrangement uses TRBV6-5 and TRBJ2-2; D possibly corresponds to TRBD2 (6 bases). From germline, CDR1 is MNHEY and CDR2 SVGAGI. This CDR3 is built from 15 residues. V shed 4 bases and J shed 10 bases, with 19 bases lying between them. CDR3 sequence (DNA): TGTGCCAGCAGTTCGGGATCGGGCGGGGTGGTGGAGCTGTTTTTT. It translates to CASSSGSGGVVELFF.

The chain recombines TRBV7-2 with TRBJ2-5, with D maybe TRBD2 (5 bases). Germline V gene sequence: CDR1 SGHTA, CDR2 FQGNSA. The CDR3 contains 15 residues. The ends were cut back, 3 bases at V and 5 bases at J, with 16 bases in the middle. CDR3 in amino acids: CASSFRAPGGETQYF. The CDR3 bases are TGTGCCAGCAGCTTTAGAGCGCCAGGCGGGGAGACCCAGTACTTC.

The gene calls are TRBV15 and TRBJ1-1, with D tentatively TRBD1 (5 bases). The CDR3 loop spans 17 amino acids. V was pared by 3 bases and J by 5 bases, with 22 bases between. Germline V lookup: CDR1 LNHNV, CDR2 YYDKDF (reference sequence). The CDR3 region has the DNA TGTGCCACCAGCAGTGCACTACCCGGGACGTATGGGACTGAAGCTTTCTTT. Translated: CATSSALPGTYGTEAFF.